The T cell receptor beta chain under discussion was sequenced for a study of cytomegalovirus exposure and HLA in healthy donors. The CDR3 is 15 amino acids. CDR1 is SGHRS and CDR2 is YFSETQ in the germline V gene. V lost 4 bases, J lost 8 bases, and 7 bases stayed unmatched. Use of 60 Vbeta and 13 Jbeta primers characterized the PCR. Libraries were prepared by immunoSEQ multiplex PCR; TCRdb keeps only in-frame clonotypes and omits some of them. The sample has approximately 170,000 clones, roughly 73% seen once. The gene calls are TRBV5-1 and TRBJ1-4; 11 bases align to TRBD1. The TCR was taken from a male donor in good health and CMV-seronegative. The sample taken for sequencing was PBMCs. The CDR3 spells CASSGTGGVEEKLFF. The CDR3 DNA sequence: TGCGCCAGCAGCGGGACAGGGGGAGTCGAAGAAAAACTGTTTTTT.